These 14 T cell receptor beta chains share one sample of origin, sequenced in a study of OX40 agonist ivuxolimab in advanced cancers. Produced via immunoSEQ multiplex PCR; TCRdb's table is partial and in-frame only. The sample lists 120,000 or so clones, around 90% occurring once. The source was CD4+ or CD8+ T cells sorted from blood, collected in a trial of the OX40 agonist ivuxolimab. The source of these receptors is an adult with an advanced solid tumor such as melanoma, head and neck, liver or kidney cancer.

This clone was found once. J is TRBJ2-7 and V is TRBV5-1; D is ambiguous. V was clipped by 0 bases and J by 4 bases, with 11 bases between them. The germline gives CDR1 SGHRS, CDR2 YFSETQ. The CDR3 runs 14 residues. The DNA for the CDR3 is TGCGCCAGCAGCTTGGGGACGGCTGCATACGAGCAGTACTTC. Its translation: CASSLGTAAYEQYF.

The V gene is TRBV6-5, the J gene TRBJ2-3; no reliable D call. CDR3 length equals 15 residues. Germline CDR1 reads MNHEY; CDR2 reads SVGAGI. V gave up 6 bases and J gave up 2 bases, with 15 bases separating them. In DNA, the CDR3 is TGTGCCAGCAGCCGCCGTGATTCCCCCACAGATACGCAGTATTTT. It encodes CASSRRDSPTDTQYF.

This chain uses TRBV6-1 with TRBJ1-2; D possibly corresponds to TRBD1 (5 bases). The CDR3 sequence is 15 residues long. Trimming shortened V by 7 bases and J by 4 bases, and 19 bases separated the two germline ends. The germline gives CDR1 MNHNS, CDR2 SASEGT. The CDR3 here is CASISGGGDSYGYTF. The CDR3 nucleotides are TGTGCCAGCATCTCCGGGGGAGGTGATAGCTATGGCTACACCTTC.

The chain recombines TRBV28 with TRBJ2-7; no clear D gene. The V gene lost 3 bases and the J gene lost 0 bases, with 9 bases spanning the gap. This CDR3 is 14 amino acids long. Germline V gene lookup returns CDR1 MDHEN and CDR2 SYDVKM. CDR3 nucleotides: TGTGCCAGCAGTTTTACGGGCCGCTCCTACGAGCAGTACTTC. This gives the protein CASSFTGRSYEQYF. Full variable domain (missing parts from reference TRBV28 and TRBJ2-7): DVKVTQSSRYLVKRTGEKVFLECVQDMDHENMFWYRQDPGLGLRLIYFSYDVKMKEKGDIPEGYSVSREKKERFSLILESASTNQTSMYLCASSFTGRSYEQYFGPGTRLTVT.

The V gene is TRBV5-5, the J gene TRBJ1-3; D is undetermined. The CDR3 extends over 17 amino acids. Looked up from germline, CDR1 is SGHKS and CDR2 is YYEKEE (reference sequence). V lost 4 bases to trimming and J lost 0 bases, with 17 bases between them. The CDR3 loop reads CASSPSRTDRSGNTIYF. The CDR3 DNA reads TGTGCCAGCAGCCCCTCAAGGACGGACCGCTCTGGAAACACCATATATTTT.

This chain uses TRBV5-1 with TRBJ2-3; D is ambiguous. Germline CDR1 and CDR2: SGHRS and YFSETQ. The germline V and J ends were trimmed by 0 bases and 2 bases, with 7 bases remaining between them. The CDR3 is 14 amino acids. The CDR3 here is CASSLGTATDTQYF. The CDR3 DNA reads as TGCGCCAGCAGCTTGGGGACCGCCACAGATACGCAGTATTTT.

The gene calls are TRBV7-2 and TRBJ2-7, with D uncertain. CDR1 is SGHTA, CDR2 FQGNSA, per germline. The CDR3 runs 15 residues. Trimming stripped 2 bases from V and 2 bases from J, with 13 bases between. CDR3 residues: CASSLQSGRAYEQYF. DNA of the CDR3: TGTGCCAGCAGCTTACAATCTGGCCGAGCCTACGAGCAGTACTTC.

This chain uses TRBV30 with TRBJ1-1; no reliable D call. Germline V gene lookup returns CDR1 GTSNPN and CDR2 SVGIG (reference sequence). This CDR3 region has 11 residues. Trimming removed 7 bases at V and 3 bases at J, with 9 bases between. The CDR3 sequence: CALLRYTEAFF. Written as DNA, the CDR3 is TGTGCCTTGTTACGGTACACTGAAGCTTTCTTT. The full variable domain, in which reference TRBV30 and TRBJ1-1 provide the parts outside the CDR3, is SQTIHQWPATLVQPVGSPLSLECTVEGTSNPNLYWYRQAAGRGLQLLFYSVGIGQISSEVPQNLSASRPQDRQFILSSKKLLLSDSGFYLCALLRYTEAFFGQGTRLTVV.

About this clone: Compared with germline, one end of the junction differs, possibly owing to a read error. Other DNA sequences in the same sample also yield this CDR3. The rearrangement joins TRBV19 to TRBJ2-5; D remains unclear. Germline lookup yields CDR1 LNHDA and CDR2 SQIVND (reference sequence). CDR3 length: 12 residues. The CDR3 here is CASRGYLETQYF. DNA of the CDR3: TGTGCCAGTAGAGGTTACTTAGAGACTCAGTACTTC.

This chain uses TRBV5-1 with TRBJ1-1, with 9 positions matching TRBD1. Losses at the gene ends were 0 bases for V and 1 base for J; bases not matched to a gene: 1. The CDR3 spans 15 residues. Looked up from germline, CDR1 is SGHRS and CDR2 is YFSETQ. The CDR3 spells CASSLVQGANTEAFF. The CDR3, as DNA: TGCGCCAGCAGCTTGGTACAGGGGGCGAACACTGAAGCTTTCTTT.

The DNA of the CDR3 is TGTGCCAGCAGCCCGAACTGGGATGGACAGCCCCAGCATTTT. Encoded protein: CASSPNWDGQPQHF. The chain has TRBV6-1 and TRBJ1-5, with unresolved D. The CDR3 has 14 amino acids. The ends were cut back, 6 bases at V and 7 bases at J, with 16 bases in the middle. Germline CDR1 is MNHNS and CDR2 is SASEGT.

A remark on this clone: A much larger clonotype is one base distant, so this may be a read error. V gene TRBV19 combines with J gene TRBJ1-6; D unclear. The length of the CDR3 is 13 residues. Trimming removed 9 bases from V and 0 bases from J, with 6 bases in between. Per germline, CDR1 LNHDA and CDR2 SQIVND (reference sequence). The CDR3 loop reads CASRSSYNSPLHF. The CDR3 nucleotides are TGTGCCAGCAGGAGCTCCTATAATTCACCCCTCCACTTT.

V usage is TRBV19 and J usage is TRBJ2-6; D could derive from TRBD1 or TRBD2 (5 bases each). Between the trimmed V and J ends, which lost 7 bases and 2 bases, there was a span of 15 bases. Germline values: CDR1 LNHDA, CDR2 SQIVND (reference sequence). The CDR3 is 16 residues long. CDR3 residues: CASNDEGPTGANVLTF. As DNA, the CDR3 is TGTGCCAGTAACGACGAGGGGCCGACTGGGGCCAACGTCCTGACTTTC.

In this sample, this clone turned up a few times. The CDR3 spells CASQVGDMSTEAFF. The CDR3 coding sequence is TGTGCCTCCCAAGTAGGGGATATGAGCACTGAAGCTTTCTTT. The chain links TRBV30 to TRBJ1-1; tentative D call: TRBD1 (5 bases). CDR1 and CDR2 (germline): GTSNPN, SVGIG (reference sequence). V lost 7 bases to trimming and J lost 4 bases, with 19 bases between them. This CDR3 contains 14 residues.